The rows below give T cell receptor beta chains drawn from one sample of a study of cytomegalovirus exposure and HLA in healthy donors. Assay used: immunoSEQ multiplex PCR; TCRdb lists only in-frame clones, some missing. Reported are around 36,000 clones; the ten largest clones contain about 3.2%. Sequencing was done on a sample of PBMCs. The receptor source for this set is a woman between 25 and 40 years old in good health and CMV-seropositive. CDR3s include the opening cysteine and the closing phenylalanine or tryptophan. A D gene is named only where the DNA matches it firmly.

TRBJ1-1 | TRBD1 | TRBV28 | CASSSLRTGARNTEAFF | TGTGCCAGCAGCAGCCTCAGGACAGGGGCTCGGAACACTGAAGCTTTCTTT
TRBJ2-3 | TRBD2 | TRBV29-1 | CSVRGGTDTQYF | TGCAGCGTTCGGGGGGGCACAGATACGCAGTATTTT
TRBJ1-1 | NA | TRBV18 | CASSPPGRERGNTEAFF | TGTGCCAGCTCACCACCGGGGAGGGAGCGGGGAAACACTGAAGCTTTCTTT
TRBJ2-2 | TRBD1 | TRBV29-1 | CSVDTGTGWAGELFF | TGCAGCGTTGATACCGGGACAGGGTGGGCCGGGGAGCTGTTTTTT
TRBJ2-5 | TRBD2 | TRBV19 | CASSIPSGETQYF | TGTGCCAGTAGTATTCCTAGCGGGGAGACCCAGTACTTC
TRBJ2-3 | TRBD1 | TRBV7-2 | CASSPTGGTDTQYF | TGTGCCAGCAGCCCAACAGGGGGCACAGATACGCAGTATTTT
TRBJ1-5 | NA | TRBV15 | CATRQTNQPQHF | TGTGCCACCCGACAGACAAATCAGCCCCAGCATTTT
TRBJ1-2 | NA | TRBV2 | CASTGRDYGYTF | TGTGCCAGCACAGGCAGGGACTATGGCTACACCTTC
TRBJ1-2 | TRBD1 | TRBV11-3 | CASSLDPSGTGGDYGYTF | TGTGCCAGCAGCTTGGATCCGTCCGGGACAGGGGGCGACTATGGCTACACCTTC
TRBJ1-4 | NA | TRBV5-1 | CASRIDAAVEKLFF | TGCGCCAGCCGCATCGACGCGGCGGTTGAAAAACTGTTTTTT
TRBJ2-7 | TRBD2 | TRBV11-3 | CASSPRTSGGAVYEQYF | TGTGCCAGCAGCCCGAGGACTAGCGGGGGGGCCGTATACGAGCAGTACTTC
TRBJ2-6 | NA | TRBV6-5 | CASSYPGGANVLTF | TGTGCCAGCAGTTACCCCGGGGGGGCCAACGTCCTGACTTTC
TRBJ1-5 | NA | TRBV19 | CASSIDSKRVRYRGAQHF | TGTGCCAGTAGTATCGACAGTAAAAGAGTAAGATATCGGGGGGCCCAGCATTTT
TRBJ1-2 | TRBD1 | TRBV6-6 | CASSSDRVGYTF | TGTGCCAGCAGTTCCGACAGGGTTGGCTACACCTTC
TRBJ1-2 | NA | TRBV28 | CASSLPQIDGYTF | TGTGCCAGCAGTTTACCCCAGATTGATGGCTACACCTTC
TRBJ1-2 | NA | TRBV5-4 | CASSLRVTGNYGYTF | TGTGCCAGCAGCTTGAGGGTTACGGGGAACTATGGCTACACCTTC
TRBJ1-1 | TRBD1 | TRBV10-3 | CAIRRDRGPGEAFF | TGTGCCATCAGGAGGGACAGGGGGCCGGGTGAAGCTTTCTTT
TRBJ2-3 | TRBD2 | TRBV6-1 | CASSETSGGPDTQYF | TGTGCCAGCAGTGAAACTAGCGGGGGGCCAGATACGCAGTATTTT
TRBJ1-3 | NA | TRBV7-8 | CASSFRVMTGNTIYF | TGTGCCAGCAGCTTCAGGGTGATGACTGGAAACACCATATATTTT
TRBJ2-7 | NA | TRBV4-2 | CASSQDAGTGAYEQYF | TGTGCCAGCAGCCAAGATGCGGGGACGGGTGCCTACGAGCAGTACTTC
TRBJ1-2 | NA | TRBV19 | CAASSGESGYTF | TGTGCCGCATCCTCAGGGGAGAGCGGCTACACCTTC
TRBJ2-5 | TRBD2 | TRBV7-7 | CASSFTSVETQYF | TGTGCCAGCAGCTTTACTAGCGTGGAGACCCAGTACTTC
TRBJ2-7 | TRBD1 | TRBV29-1 | CSVGTGPYEQYF | TGCAGCGTGGGGACAGGCCCCTACGAGCAGTACTTC
TRBJ1-5 | NA | TRBV29-1 | CSVGTPNQPQHF | TGCAGCGTAGGGACACCGAATCAGCCCCAGCATTTT
TRBJ2-3 | NA | TRBV11-3 | CASSPPGGRITDTQYF | TGTGCCAGCAGCCCTCCCGGGGGGCGAATCACAGATACGCAGTATTTT
TRBJ2-7 | NA | TRBV2 | CASSEGARAEQYF | TGTGCCAGCAGTGAAGGTGCGCGGGCCGAGCAGTACTTC
TRBJ1-5 | NA | TRBV28 | CASSLGGDYSNQPQHF | TGTGCCAGCAGCCTTGGGGGGGACTATAGCAATCAGCCCCAGCATTTT
TRBJ1-3 | NA | TRBV6-5 | CASSPVGGNTIYF | TGTGCCAGCAGTCCAGTTGGGGGGAACACCATATATTTT
TRBJ1-2 | TRBD1 | TRBV25-1 | CASSSTGTGDYGYTF | TGTGCCAGCAGTTCGACCGGGACAGGGGACTATGGCTACACCTTC
TRBJ2-7 | NA | TRBV28 | CASSSDPREITYEQYF | TGTGCCAGCAGTTCGGATCCCAGGGAAATCACCTACGAGCAGTACTTC
TRBJ1-6 | NA | TRBV7-2 | CASSLERGNSPLHF | TGTGCCAGCAGCTTAGAAAGAGGAAATTCACCCCTCCACTTT
TRBJ1-6 | NA | TRBV6-1 | CASSENIYRVGSPLHF | TGTGCCAGCAGTGAGAACATCTACAGGGTGGGTTCACCCCTCCACTTT
TRBJ2-3 | NA | TRBV6-4 | CASSDSGATDTQYF | TGTGCCAGCAGTGACTCTGGAGCCACAGATACGCAGTATTTT
TRBJ1-1 | NA | TRBV19 | CASSIFDSVSEAFF | TGTGCCAGTAGTATTTTTGACAGTGTATCTGAAGCTTTCTTT
TRBJ2-7 | NA | TRBV5-6 | CASSHGSTDEQYF | TGTGCCAGCAGTCATGGTTCGACTGACGAGCAGTACTTC
TRBJ1-5 | NA | TRBV5-6 | CASSVGFSREPQHF | TGTGCCAGCAGCGTTGGATTCTCACGGGAGCCCCAGCATTTT
TRBJ2-1 | TRBD2 | TRBV7-9 | CASSLLPGGNEQFF | TGTGCCAGCAGCTTGTTGCCGGGGGGGAATGAGCAGTTCTTC
TRBJ2-3 | NA | TRBV19 | CASSRQEGVPDTQYF | TGTGCCAGTAGTCGACAGGAAGGGGTCCCAGATACGCAGTATTTT
TRBJ2-3 | TRBD2 | TRBV5-1 | CASRPPGLAGGTDTQYF | TGCGCCAGCAGACCTCCGGGACTAGCGGGAGGGACGGATACGCAGTATTTT
TRBJ1-6 | TRBD1 | TRBV5-4 | CASSLAIGGGNSPLHF | TGTGCCAGCAGCTTGGCTATAGGGGGCGGTAATTCACCCCTCCACTTT
TRBJ2-7 | TRBD1 | TRBV27 | CASSLSLQGAYEQYF | TGTGCCAGCAGTTTATCGTTGCAGGGGGCGTACGAGCAGTACTTC
TRBJ2-1 | NA | TRBV18 | CASSVALRDEQFF | TGTGCCAGCTCCGTAGCCCTACGTGATGAGCAGTTCTTC
TRBJ1-4 | NA | TRBV18 | CASSPQGPNEKLFF | TGTGCCAGCTCACCACAGGGGCCTAATGAAAAACTGTTTTTT
TRBJ2-1 | TRBD2 | TRBV5-1 | CASSPLLAGSYNEQFF | TGCGCCAGCAGCCCGTTACTAGCGGGGTCCTACAATGAGCAGTTCTTC
TRBJ2-2 | NA | TRBV4-2 | CASSQDPRATGLNTGELFF | TGTGCCAGCAGCCAAGATCCGCGGGCGACAGGACTGAACACCGGGGAGCTGTTTTTT
TRBJ2-7 | TRBD1 | TRBV19 | CASSTGTVIPHEQYF | TGTGCCAGTTCTACCGGGACAGTCATTCCCCACGAGCAGTACTTC
TRBJ1-1 | TRBD1 | TRBV6-7 | CASSYADRGKRMNTEAFF | TGTGCCAGCAGTTACGCCGACAGGGGAAAACGTATGAACACTGAAGCTTTCTTT
TRBJ1-2 | NA | TRBV4-2 | CASSQDLAGEIYGYTF | TGTGCCAGCAGCCAAGATCTGGCAGGGGAAATCTATGGCTACACCTTC
TRBJ1-3 | NA | TRBV30 | CAWSQGTNSGNTIYF | TGTGCCTGGAGTCAGGGGACAAACTCTGGAAACACCATATATTTT
TRBJ1-2 | TRBD1 | TRBV7-8 | CASSLLSGTGQTYYGYTF | TGTGCCAGCAGCCTACTCTCCGGGACAGGCCAGACTTACTATGGCTACACCTTC
TRBJ1-5 | NA | TRBV6-6 | CATRDRPGNQPQHF | TGTGCCACCAGAGACAGGCCTGGCAATCAGCCCCAGCATTTT
TRBJ2-5 | TRBD1 | TRBV10-1 | CASSESNWDRGRKTQYF | TGCGCCAGCAGTGAGTCGAATTGGGACAGGGGGCGAAAGACCCAGTACTTC
TRBJ1-2 | TRBD1 | TRBV5-1 | CASTPTTGVDYGYTF | TGCGCCAGCACTCCTACGACAGGGGTGGACTATGGCTACACCTTC
TRBJ1-2 | NA | TRBV7-2 | CASSLEAVPGYGYTF | TGTGCCAGCAGCTTAGAGGCGGTTCCCGGCTATGGCTACACCTTC
TRBJ2-5 | TRBD2 | TRBV28 | CASRSPRGGRETQYF | TGTGCCAGCAGGTCCCCGCGGGGGGGCCGAGAGACCCAGTACTTC
TRBJ2-7 | NA | TRBV5-1 | CASSFEAHYSYEQYF | TGCGCCAGCAGCTTTGAGGCGCATTACTCCTACGAGCAGTACTTC
TRBJ1-1 | NA | TRBV7-9 | CASSARPMNTEAFF | TGTGCCAGCAGCGCCCGCCCTATGAACACTGAAGCTTTCTTT